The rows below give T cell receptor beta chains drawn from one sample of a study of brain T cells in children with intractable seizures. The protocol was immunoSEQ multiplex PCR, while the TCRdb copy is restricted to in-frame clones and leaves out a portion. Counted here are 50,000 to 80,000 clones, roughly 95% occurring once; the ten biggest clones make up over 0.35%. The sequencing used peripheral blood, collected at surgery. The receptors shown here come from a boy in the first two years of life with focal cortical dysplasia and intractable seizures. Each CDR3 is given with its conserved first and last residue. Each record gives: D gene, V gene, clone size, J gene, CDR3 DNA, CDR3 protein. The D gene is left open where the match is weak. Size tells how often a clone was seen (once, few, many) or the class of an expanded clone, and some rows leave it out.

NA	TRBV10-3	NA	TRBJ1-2	TGTGCCATCAGTGGGGAGCAGGTGAACTATGGCTACACCTTC	CAISGEQVNYGYTF
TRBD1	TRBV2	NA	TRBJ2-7	TGTGCCAGCAGCACAAGGACAGGCTACGAGCAGTACTTC	CASSTRTGYEQYF
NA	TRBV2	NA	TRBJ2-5	TGTGCCAGCGGGGGGGAGACCCAGTACTTC	CASGGETQYF
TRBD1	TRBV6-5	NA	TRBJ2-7	TGTGCCAGCAGTTACTTGGGGACAGGGGCCTACGAGCAGTACTTC	CASSYLGTGAYEQYF
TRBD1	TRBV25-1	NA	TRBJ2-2	TGTGCCAGCAGTGGGGCCCCCGGGACAGGCAACACCGGGGAGCTGTTTTTT	CASSGAPGTGNTGELFF
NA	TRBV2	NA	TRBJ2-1	TGTGCCAGCAGTAGACAGAACTCCTACAATGAGCAGTTCTTC	CASSRQNSYNEQFF
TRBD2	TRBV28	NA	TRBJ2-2	TGTGCCAGCAGTTTAGACCGCGCGGGGGGGCCTAACACCGGGGAGCTGTTTTTT	CASSLDRAGGPNTGELFF
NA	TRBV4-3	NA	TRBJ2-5	TGCGCCAGCAGCCAAGGGGTGATTGGCCCATGGGCCTTCTGGGAGACCCAGTACTTC	CASSQGVIGPWAFWETQYF
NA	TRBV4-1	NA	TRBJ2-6	TGCGCCAGCAGCCAGGGGGGTGGGGCCAACGTCCTGACTTTC	CASSQGGGANVLTF
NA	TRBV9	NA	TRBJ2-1	TGTGCCAGCAGCGTAGACCTCGGACAGTTCTACAATGAGCAGTTCTTC	CASSVDLGQFYNEQFF
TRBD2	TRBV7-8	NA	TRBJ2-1	TGTGCCAGCAGCCTCCCCACGGGACTAGCGGGAACGGGTGAGCAGTTCTTC	CASSLPTGLAGTGEQFF
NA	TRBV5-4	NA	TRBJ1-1	TGTGCCAGCAGCTCGAATGTTCGGAGCACTGAAGCTTTCTTT	CASSSNVRSTEAFF
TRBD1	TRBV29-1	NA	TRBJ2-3	TGCAGCGTCGATGGACAGGGGGTGACAGATACGCAGTATTTT	CSVDGQGVTDTQYF
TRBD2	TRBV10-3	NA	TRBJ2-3	TGTGCCATCAGTGTGAGGGAGCGGGAGGCCCTTAGCACAGATACGCAGTATTTT	CAISVREREALSTDTQYF
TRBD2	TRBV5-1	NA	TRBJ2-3	TGCGCCAGCAGCCAGACTAGCGGGGCAGATACGCAGTATTTT	CASSQTSGADTQYF
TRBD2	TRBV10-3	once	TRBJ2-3	TGTGCCATCAGTGCGTTGGGAGCCCTAGCGGGTTCCACAGATACGCAGTATTTT	CAISALGALAGSTDTQYF